The 15 T cell receptor beta chains in this list originate from one sample, sequenced in a study of lymphopenia after photon versus proton radiotherapy. Some clones are missing from TCRdb's copy, which holds only in-frame ones; the method was immunoSEQ multiplex PCR. The sample yields roughly 57,000 clones, 80% to 90% seen once. Here the sequenced sample was peripheral blood, taken from a patient treated with photon-based radiotherapy. Receptors were obtained from a man aged 45 to 65 with gastric cancer.

The J gene is TRBJ2-1, the V gene TRBV25-1; 7 positions agree with TRBD2. The J segment lost 8 bases and the V segment lost 5 bases, leaving 21 bases of the junction unmatched. The CDR3 runs to 18 residues. Looked up from germline, CDR1 is MGHDK and CDR2 is SYGVNS. CDR3 protein: CASSWNPGGGKGIHEQFF. Written as DNA, the CDR3 is TGTGCCAGCAGTTGGAACCCTGGGGGGGGGAAAGGGATACATGAGCAGTTCTTC.

The V call is TRBV30, the J call TRBJ2-1, with D uncertain. The germline V gene encodes CDR1 GTSNPN and CDR2 SVGIG (reference sequence). Trimming removed 3 bases at V and 3 bases at J, with 3 bases between. The CDR3 is made up of 11 amino acids. The CDR3 DNA reads TGTGCCTGGAGGGACTACAATGAGCAGTTCTTC. Amino acids: CAWRDYNEQFF.

The rearrangement joins TRBV6-5 to TRBJ2-3; 8 nucleotides match TRBD2. J gave up 0 bases and V 10 bases, and 6 bases lay outside the gene matches. The CDR3 totals 14 residues. CDR1 MNHEY and CDR2 SVGAGI come from the germline V gene. The CDR3: CATLQRGSTDTQYF. Here the CDR3 DNA reads TGTGCCACTCTCCAGCGGGGGAGCACAGATACGCAGTATTTT.

J is TRBJ1-1 and V is TRBV18; 7 bases line up with TRBD1. The CDR3 sequence is 15 residues long. J was trimmed by 2 bases and V by 6 bases; bases with no gene match: 9. Germline V gives CDR1 KGHSH, CDR2 LQKENI. In DNA form, the CDR3 reads TGTGCCAGCTCTCTTCCTGACAGGGCCAACACTGAAGCTTTCTTT. Amino acid sequence: CASSLPDRANTEAFF.

This clone is a singleton in its sample. The chain combines TRBV6-5 with TRBJ1-1; no definite D call. In germline, CDR1 is MNHEY, CDR2 SVGAGI. This CDR3 contains 13 residues. V gave up 2 bases and J gave up 1 base, with 5 bases separating them. The CDR3 DNA follows: TGTGCCAGCAGTTACCTCGGGAACACTGAAGCTTTCTTT. Amino acid sequence: CASSYLGNTEAFF.

The V gene is TRBV15, the J gene TRBJ2-6, with D perhaps TRBD1 or TRBD2 (5 bases each). The germline V and J ends were trimmed by 1 base and 4 bases, with 8 bases remaining between them. The germline V gene encodes CDR1 LNHNV and CDR2 YYDKDF (reference sequence). This CDR3 region has 15 residues. This chain's CDR3 is CATSRVGVGANVLTF. CDR3 DNA sequence: TGTGCCACCAGCAGAGTGGGGGTCGGGGCCAACGTCCTGACTTTC.

The chain employs TRBV11-2 and TRBJ2-3, with 13 nucleotides matching TRBD2. V shed 10 bases and J 5 bases; nucleotides not matched to a gene: 12. The CDR3 covers 16 residues. Germline values: CDR1 SGHAT, CDR2 FQNNGV. The CDR3 nucleotides read TGTGCCACGAAGGGACTAGCGGGGCCCCGGGTAGATACGCAGTATTTT. Amino acids: CATKGLAGPRVDTQYF.

Here the CDR3 DNA reads TGTGCCAGCAGTGTGACAGATAACTATGGCTACACCTTC. This gives the protein CASSVTDNYGYTF. The chain uses TRBV25-1 and TRBJ1-2; D is possibly TRBD1 (5 bases). Trimming pared 4 bases from V and 1 base from J, leaving 7 bases between. This CDR3 is 13 amino acids long. Germline CDR1 is MGHDK and CDR2 is SYGVNS.

V gene TRBV5-6 combines with J gene TRBJ2-5, with 9 bases aligning to TRBD2. TRBJ2-7 explains the end of the DNA better; the J call may be wrong. CDR1 and CDR2 (germline): SGHDT, YYEEEE. The CDR3 has 14 residues. CDR3 in DNA: TGTGCCAGCAGCTTGACTAGCGGGTTCAACGAGCAGTACTTC. Translating it yields CASSLTSGFNEQYF.

In its sample, this clone was seen a few times. The V call is TRBV28, the J call TRBJ2-7; D may be TRBD1 (5 bases). The germline V gene encodes CDR1 MDHEN and CDR2 SYDVKM. The CDR3 covers 16 residues. The germline V and J ends were trimmed by 4 bases and 2 bases, with 18 bases remaining between them. CDR3 nucleotides: TGTGCCAGCAGTTCACCGGACACTTGGCCCCCCTACGAGCAGTACTTC. This translates into CASSSPDTWPPYEQYF.

The rearrangement uses TRBV9 and TRBJ1-1, with a weak D call TRBD1 (5 bases). Germline CDR1 and CDR2: SGDLS and YYNGEE. This CDR3 comprises 12 residues. With 9 bases removed from V and 4 bases from J, the gap between germline ends came to 13 bases. This CDR3 reads CATSGFRTEAFF. The DNA for the CDR3 is TGTGCCACCTCAGGGTTTCGCACTGAAGCTTTCTTT.

This chain links TRBV30 with TRBJ2-1; 7 bases agree with TRBD2. CDR1 is GTSNPN, CDR2 SVGIG, per germline (reference sequence). V was pared by 0 bases and J by 3 bases, with 8 bases of the junction left unmatched. This CDR3 is built from 16 residues. CDR3 DNA sequence: TGTGCCTGGAGTGTATGGGCTAGCGGAAACTACAATGAGCAGTTCTTC. Translation: CAWSVWASGNYNEQFF. The full variable domain, rest sourced from reference TRBV30 and TRBJ2-1, is SQTIHQWPATLVQPVGSPLSLECTVEGTSNPNLYWYRQAAGRGLQLLFYSVGIGQISSEVPQNLSASRPQDRQFILSSKKLLLSDSGFYLCAWSVWASGNYNEQFFGPGTRLTVL.

The chain employs TRBV19 and TRBJ1-1; D uncertain. This CDR3 spans 13 amino acids. Germline V gives CDR1 LNHDA, CDR2 SQIVND (reference sequence). The V end was cut by 5 bases, the J end by 5 bases, with 12 bases between. The CDR3: CASSSDPSTEAFF. CDR3 nucleotides: TGTGCCAGTAGTTCTGACCCGAGTACTGAAGCTTTCTTT. The full variable domain, rest sourced from reference TRBV19 and TRBJ1-1, is DGGITQSPKYLFRKEGQNVTLSCEQNLNHDAMYWYRQDPGQGLRLIYYSQIVNDFQKGDIAEGYSVSREKKESFPLTVTSAQKNPTAFYLCASSSDPSTEAFFGQGTRLTVV.

The rearrangement joins TRBV21-1 to TRBJ2-1; the table's D call of TRBD2 was not tested on the DNA. TRBV21-1 is a pseudogene. The CDR3 is made up of 15 amino acids. CDR3 protein: CASSKEWRRANEQFF. CDR3 nucleotide sequence: TGTGCCAGCAGCAAAGAGTGGAGGAGGGCCAATGAGCAGTTCTTC.

This clone was seen just once. V usage is TRBV7-9 and J usage is TRBJ2-7; no firm D call. With 3 bases removed from V and 2 bases from J, the gap between germline ends came to 17 bases. Per germline, CDR1 SEHNR and CDR2 FQNEAQ (reference sequence). The CDR3 is 16 amino acids. CDR3 residues: CASSFPPGPQTYEQYF. The CDR3 nucleotides read TGTGCCAGCAGCTTCCCCCCGGGCCCCCAAACCTACGAGCAGTACTTC.